This record covers a single T cell receptor (beta chain). Its specificity is not known. Germline CDR1 is MGHRA and CDR2 is YSYEKL. There are 15 residues in the CDR3. Deletions cut 4 bases from V and 1 base from J, with 13 bases between. This sample was taken from a study of T cells in localized non-small cell lung cancer. Findings and caveats of the study: In adjacent lung appeared a median roughly 56 of the top 100 tumor clones. Exceeding tumor, uninvolved adjacent lung had the highest T cell clonality. Only one tumor region was sequenced, so heterogeneity remains possible.

Clones were read by immunoSEQ multiplex PCR, and TCRdb kept only the in-frame ones, dropping some. The table includes tens of thousands of clones, over 65% detected once. The sequence came from a woman aged 40-69 years with stage II squamous cell lung carcinoma. The V gene is TRBV4-1, the J gene TRBJ1-1; D possibly corresponds to TRBD1 (6 bases). The sequencing here drew on PBMCs, taken before any cancer treatment. This CDR3 reads CASSPVGGGNTEAFF. The CDR3 DNA sequence: TGCGCCAGCAGCCCCGTGGGAGGGGGGAACACTGAAGCTTTCTTT.